This T cell receptor beta chain was identified during a study of patients and donors after allogeneic stem cell transplantation. TCRdb reprocessed the RT-PCR reads with MiXCR, giving one entry per CDR3 protein. The sample lists 100,000 to 130,000 distinct CDR3 sequences, 35% to 45% occurring once. Germline CDR1 reads SGHRS; CDR2 reads YFSETQ. Trimming removed 1 base from V and 0 bases from J, with 13 bases in between. The CDR3 runs 16 residues. The sequenced sample was blood, either unsorted or a sorted T cell fraction (not recorded which). The sequence came from a human donor who was either an allogeneic HSCT recipient or a stem cell or donor lymphocyte infusion donor (not recorded which). It is not recorded whose cells these are; they may come from a transplant donor. V gene TRBV5-1 combines with J gene TRBJ1-1; maybe TRBD1 (5 bases). The CDR3 DNA is TGCGCCAGCAGCTTGAGAGGCAGAGGGGTGAACACTGAAGCTTTCTTT. It codes for CASSLRGRGVNTEAFF.